This section outlines one T cell receptor beta chain sequence together with its context. The antigen is undetermined. This sample was included in a study of graft-versus-host responses after intestinal transplantation. About the study: Each transplant was multivisceral, liver-intestinal, or isolated intestinal.

Sequencing used immunoSEQ multiplex PCR; TCRdb keeps in-frame clones, though not all of them. Among roughly 110,000 clones listed, about 87% were seen once. General observations from the study: Allograft clonal ratios (graft-versus-host to host-versus-graft) were high in patients who had graft-donor T cell macrochimerism.

V was trimmed by 2 bases and J by 5 bases, leaving 10 bases between them. The CDR3 consists of 13 residues. Per germline, CDR1 LNHDA and CDR2 SQIVND (reference sequence). The source was unstimulated CD4+ T cells sorted from spleen or lymph node cells, collected before transplant. The chain uses TRBV19 and TRBJ2-7; perhaps TRBD2 as D (7 bases). This TCR was sampled from a human donor who was the organ donor for an intestinal transplant. The CDR3 sequence: CASSIRGADEQYF. In DNA form, the CDR3 reads TGTGCCAGTAGTATACGGGGGGCCGACGAGCAGTACTTC.